Following are 23 T cell receptor beta chains from one sample sequenced in a study of blood T cell repertoires in COVID-19. Clones were sequenced by immunoSEQ multiplex PCR, and TCRdb holds only the in-frame ones, with some missing. The data contain about 49,000 clones, around 81% of them singletons. Sequencing was done on a sample of peripheral blood. These receptors were taken from a woman of 80 years or more with COVID-19, enrolled during active disease.

The chain combines TRBV7-9 with TRBJ2-7; D ambiguous. Germline CDR1 and CDR2: SEHNR and FQNEAQ (reference sequence). The CDR3 contains 14 residues. Trimming left V 1 base short and J 7 bases short, with 14 bases between. The CDR3 nucleotides read TGTGCCAGCAGCTTAGGTACGCGGCAAGAAGAGCAGTACTTC. This translates into CASSLGTRQEEQYF.

This clone was observed a handful of times. CDR3: CASSFPGLAGRETQYF. The CDR3 DNA is TGTGCCAGCAGCTTTCCGGGACTAGCGGGTCGCGAGACCCAGTACTTC. The chain combines TRBV5-8 with TRBJ2-5, with 12 nucleotides matching TRBD2. CDR1 SGHTS and CDR2 YDEGEE come from the germline V gene. CDR3 length: 16 amino acids. Trimming removed 2 bases from V and 5 bases from J; junction bases left unmatched: 7.

This clone was detected once. This sequence joins TRBV7-8 and TRBJ2-7, with a weak D call TRBD2 (6 bases). V was pared by 1 base and J by 4 bases, with 11 bases between. CDR3 size: 14 residues. Germline CDR1 SGHVS, CDR2 FQNEAQ. The chain's CDR3 is CASSLELARYEQYF. The CDR3 region has the DNA TGTGCCAGCAGCTTAGAACTAGCTCGATACGAGCAGTACTTC.

This clone was counted a single time. The CDR3, as DNA: TGTGCCAGTAGTAAACAGGGGAACACAGATACGCAGTATTTT. Translated: CASSKQGNTDTQYF. This sequence joins TRBV19 and TRBJ2-3; 7 positions match TRBD1. The junction had 3 bases not matched to a gene; V was cut back by 4 bases and J by 2 bases. Germline V gives CDR1 LNHDA, CDR2 SQIVND (reference sequence). There are 14 residues in the CDR3.

The gene calls are TRBV19 and TRBJ2-3; 9 bases map to TRBD2. Germline trimming cut 10 bases from V and 6 bases from J; bases unmatched to any gene: 20. The germline V gene has CDR1 LNHDA and CDR2 SQIVND (reference sequence). The CDR3 is 17 amino acids. The CDR3 region has the DNA TGTGCCACCAGGAGTAGCGGGAGTTGGGGGGCCAAGGATACGCAGTATTTT. Amino acids: CATRSSGSWGAKDTQYF.

The CDR3 spells CASSQTGDLAGYTF. The CDR3 nucleotides read TGTGCCAGCAGCCAGACAGGGGATCTTGCCGGCTACACCTTC. This chain uses TRBV6-6 with TRBJ1-2, with 8 bases fitting TRBD1. This CDR3 comprises 14 residues. Losses at the gene ends were 6 bases for V and 8 bases for J; bases not matched to a gene: 11. Germline lookup yields CDR1 MNHNY and CDR2 SVGAGI (reference sequence).

This clone occurred once. The chain couples TRBV7-8 to TRBJ2-2, with TRBD2 as a possible D gene (5 bases). With 1 base removed from V and 7 bases from J, the gap between germline ends came to 10 bases. The CDR3 covers 14 residues. In germline, CDR1 is SGHVS, CDR2 FQNEAQ. The CDR3 is CASSLVPSGGELFF. Written as DNA, the CDR3 is TGTGCCAGCAGCTTAGTCCCAAGCGGCGGGGAGCTGTTTTTT.

V and J are TRBV5-1 and TRBJ2-1; TRBD2 matches at 7 bases. With V trimmed by 6 bases and J by 0 bases, 9 bases remained unmatched. This CDR3 spans 16 amino acids. Germline-derived CDR1 and CDR2 are SGHRS and YFSETQ. The CDR3 spells CASTPGGGSSYNEQFF. CDR3 in DNA: TGCGCCAGCACCCCTGGGGGAGGGAGCTCCTACAATGAGCAGTTCTTC.

The rearrangement joins TRBV7-2 to TRBJ2-5, with a weak D call TRBD2 (5 bases). CDR1 is SGHTA and CDR2 is FQGNSA in the germline V gene. Trimming removed 5 bases at V and 2 bases at J, with 18 bases between. This CDR3 has 16 residues. The CDR3 DNA is TGTGCCAGCAGCCCGCCGGCCTCGGGAATACAAGAGACCCAGTACTTC. It codes for CASSPPASGIQETQYF.

The gene calls are TRBV6-1 and TRBJ2-6; D is perhaps TRBD2 (5 bases). The CDR3 totals 16 residues. Germline V CDR1 and CDR2: MNHNS, SASEGT. Trimming stripped 2 bases from V and 0 bases from J, with 8 bases between. CDR3 region: CASSEYGVSGANVLTF. The DNA of the CDR3 is TGTGCCAGCAGTGAATACGGGGTCTCTGGGGCCAACGTCCTGACTTTC.

The chain has TRBV5-6 and TRBJ2-1; 8 nucleotides match TRBD1. Germline V gene lookup returns CDR1 SGHDT and CDR2 YYEEEE. V was pared by 4 bases and J by 14 bases, with 14 bases of the junction left unmatched. The CDR3 covers 14 residues. The CDR3 reads CASSARDRSLKEFF. Written as DNA, the CDR3 is TGTGCCAGCAGCGCCCGGGACAGGAGCCTGAAGGAGTTCTTC.

The chain uses TRBV6-5 and TRBJ2-1; TRBD2 matches at 7 bases. Germline loops: CDR1 MNHEY, CDR2 SVGAGI. This CDR3 region has 13 residues. V dropped 8 bases and J dropped 8; count of bases not matched to a gene: 9. The CDR3 sequence is CASRRITSDEQFF. CDR3 nucleotide sequence: TGTGCCAGCCGACGTATAACTAGCGATGAGCAGTTCTTC.

This chain links TRBV29-1 with TRBJ2-1; D remains ambiguous. V was pared by 8 bases and J by 4 bases, with 15 bases between. The CDR3 is 13 residues long. CDR1 and CDR2 (germline): SQVTM, ANQGSEA. In nucleotides, the CDR3 is TGCAGCTTAATAGTACGGAGTTACAATGAGCAGTTCTTC. Translation gives CSLIVRSYNEQFF.

The chain combines TRBV11-3 with TRBJ2-1; 11 bases match TRBD2. Trimming took 0 bases from V and 5 from J; bases not matched to a gene: 0. This CDR3 region has 15 residues. The V gene's germline CDR1 is SGHNT and CDR2 YENEEA. The CDR3 sequence: CASSLETSGDNEQFF. CDR3 coding DNA: TGTGCCAGCAGCTTAGAGACTAGCGGGGACAATGAGCAGTTCTTC.

V is TRBV5-1 and J is TRBJ2-1; 12 nucleotides align to TRBD2. The CDR3 contains 17 residues. Germline trimming cut 5 bases from V and 6 bases from J; bases unmatched to any gene: 12. CDR1 and CDR2 from the germline V gene are SGHRS and YFSETQ. CDR3 region: CASRPSTGTSGPNEQFF. CDR3 DNA: TGCGCCAGCAGACCTAGTACCGGGACTAGCGGGCCCAATGAGCAGTTCTTC. The entire variable domain, with the rest obtained from reference TRBV5-1 and TRBJ2-1, is as follows: KAGVTQTPRYLIKTRGQQVTLSCSPISGHRSVSWYQQTPGQGLQFLFEYFSETQRNKGNFPGRFSGRQFSNSRSEMNVSTLELGDSALYLCASRPSTGTSGPNEQFFGPGTRLTVL.

The chain has TRBV5-1 and TRBJ1-1; TRBD1 is a possible D gene (5 bases). Trimming removed 3 bases at V and 1 base at J, with 13 bases between. The CDR3 contains 15 residues. The germline CDR1 and CDR2 sequences are SGHRS and YFSETQ. The CDR3 sequence: CASSSRRQRNTEAFF. The CDR3 region has the DNA TGCGCCAGCAGCTCCCGACGACAGAGGAACACTGAAGCTTTCTTT.

The chain carries TRBV11-2 and TRBJ2-7; D is ambiguous. V lost 1 base and J 3 bases, leaving 4 bases between the germline ends. Germline lookup yields CDR1 SGHAT and CDR2 FQNNGV. The CDR3 extends over 12 amino acids. CDR3 residues: CASSLVSYEQYF. For the CDR3, the DNA is TGTGCCAGCAGCTTAGTTAGCTACGAGCAGTACTTC. Full variable domain (missing parts from reference TRBV11-2 and TRBJ2-7): EAGVAQSPRYKIIEKRQSVAFWCNPISGHATLYWYQQILGQGPKLLIQFQNNGVVDDSQLPKDRFSAERLKGVDSTLKIQPAKLEDSAVYLCASSLVSYEQYFGPGTRLTVT.

The V gene is TRBV7-9, the J gene TRBJ2-1; D is undetermined. The CDR3 contains 12 residues. V was trimmed by 3 bases and J by 11 bases, leaving 11 bases between them. Germline CDR1 SEHNR, CDR2 FQNEAQ (reference sequence). The CDR3 bases are TGTGCCAGCAGCTTCGGAGTTTACCAGCAGTTCTTC. Amino acid sequence: CASSFGVYQQFF.

CDR3 DNA sequence: TGCGCCAGCAGCTTGGCCTTGGCAGGGCTGTCACCCCTCCACTTT. Amino acids: CASSLALAGLSPLHF. V usage is TRBV5-1 and J usage is TRBJ1-6; D might be TRBD1 (5 bases). This CDR3 region has 15 residues. Deletions cut 0 bases from V and 10 bases from J, with 14 bases between. CDR1 and CDR2 (germline): SGHRS, YFSETQ.

V gene TRBV6-4 combines with J gene TRBJ1-5; 9 bases map to TRBD1. The junction had 1 base not matched to a gene; V was cut back by 6 bases and J by 1 base. This CDR3 has 14 residues. From germline, CDR1 is MRHNA and CDR2 SNTAGT. CDR3 bases: TGTGCCAGCAGCGGGACAGGGAGCAATCAGCCCCAGCATTTT. Protein: CASSGTGSNQPQHF.

The rearrangement links TRBV3-1 (or the pseudogene TRBV3-2) to TRBJ2-1, with D unresolved. The CDR3 runs 15 residues. CDR1 and CDR2 (germline): LGHDT, YNNKEL (reference sequence). With 4 bases removed from V and 0 bases from J, the gap between germline ends came to 10 bases. DNA for the CDR3: TGTGCCAGCAGCCCTTCGAGACTCTCCTACAATGAGCAGTTCTTC. Its translation is CASSPSRLSYNEQFF.

This sequence joins TRBV7-2 and TRBJ2-3, with TRBD2 identical over 13 bases. Germline CDR1 reads SGHTA; CDR2 reads FQGNSA. CDR3 size: 16 residues. The V gene end was trimmed by 2 bases and the J gene end by 4 bases; junction bases not matched to a gene: 3. The CDR3 sequence: CASSLRGLAGPDTQYF. The CDR3, as DNA: TGTGCCAGCAGCTTAAGGGGACTAGCGGGGCCAGATACGCAGTATTTT. The variable domain in full, completed from reference TRBV7-2 and TRBJ2-3, reads GAGVSQSPSNKVTEKGKDVELRCDPISGHTALYWYRQSLGQGLEFLIYFQGNSAPDKSGLPSDRFSAERTGGSVSTLTIQRTQQEDSAVYLCASSLRGLAGPDTQYFGPGTRLTVL.

The chain couples TRBV7-8 to TRBJ1-2, with 7 bases fitting TRBD1. The CDR3 contains 15 residues. CDR1 SGHVS and CDR2 FQNEAQ come from the germline V gene. V lost 5 bases to trimming and J lost 5 bases; unmatched junction nucleotides: 11. The DNA of the CDR3 is TGTGCCAGCAGCCCAAACCGACAGGGACGTTATGGCTACACCTTC. Its protein is CASSPNRQGRYGYTF.